One and the same sample provided the 13 T cell receptor beta chains below, sequenced in a study of cytomegalovirus exposure and HLA in healthy donors. The PCR was carried out with 60 Vbeta primers and 13 Jbeta primers. Clones were read by immunoSEQ multiplex PCR, and TCRdb kept only the in-frame ones, dropping some. The table lists some 190,000 clones, roughly 87% of them singletons, with 1.5% in the top ten. Sequencing was performed on PBMCs. These receptors were collected from a man aged 40-49 years in good health and CMV-seronegative.

This rearrangement joins TRBV5-1 to TRBJ2-3, with 8 positions matching TRBD2. The trim removed 7 bases at V and 6 bases at J, leaving 4 bases unmatched. The germline CDR1 and CDR2 sequences are SGHRS and YFSETQ. This CDR3 spans 12 amino acids. CDR3 sequence: CASGTRSDTQYF. The CDR3 DNA reads as TGCGCCAGCGGGACTAGAAGTGATACGCAGTATTTT.

Written as DNA, the CDR3 is TGTGCCAGCAGTGAAACGCGATTCTCTGGAAACACCATATATTTT. Its protein product is CASSETRFSGNTIYF. This rearrangement joins TRBV25-1 to TRBJ1-3; D call uncertain. Germline V gene sequence: CDR1 MGHDK, CDR2 SYGVNS. Trimming removed 2 bases from V and 0 bases from J, with 8 bases in between. The CDR3 length is 15 residues.

This chain connects TRBV30 to TRBJ2-7, with D maybe TRBD1 (6 bases). This CDR3 has 13 residues. Germline V CDR1 and CDR2: GTSNPN, SVGIG (reference sequence). V was trimmed by 3 bases and J by 7 bases, leaving 16 bases between them. The CDR3 DNA sequence: TGTGCCTGGAGAAGAACAGGGTCTTGGGAGCAGTACTTC. Amino acid sequence: CAWRRTGSWEQYF.

V and J are TRBV21-1 and TRBJ2-5; the tabulated D call, TRBD2, remains unverified against the DNA. TRBV21-1 is tagged as a pseudogene. CDR3 length: 16 amino acids. The CDR3 spells CASSPIRCGRVETQYF. CDR3 in DNA: TGTGCCAGCAGCCCTATTCGTTGCGGGAGAGTAGAGACCCAGTACTTC.

The V gene is TRBV30, the J gene TRBJ1-4; D not resolved. CDR1 GTSNPN and CDR2 SVGIG come from the germline V gene (reference sequence). V was shortened by 0 bases and J by 8 bases, with 7 bases between the two germline ends. The CDR3 consists of 12 residues. CDR3 amino acids: CAWSVLREKLFF. The CDR3 coding sequence is TGTGCCTGGAGTGTTTTGAGGGAAAAACTGTTTTTT.

This rearrangement joins TRBV7-2 to TRBJ2-7; D perhaps matches TRBD2 (6 bases). V lost 3 bases and J 7 bases, leaving 16 bases between the germline ends. Germline CDR1 SGHTA, CDR2 FQGNSA. The CDR3 covers 14 residues. The CDR3 sequence is CASSLPRDPAEQYF. The CDR3 DNA is TGTGCCAGCAGCTTGCCGCGGGACCCAGCAGAGCAGTACTTC.

This clone was counted between two and nine times. The V call is TRBV19, the J call TRBJ1-5; 8 bases are a match to TRBD1. This CDR3 has 15 residues. In germline, CDR1 is LNHDA, CDR2 SQIVND (reference sequence). The J segment lost 6 bases and the V segment lost 3 bases, leaving 7 bases of the junction unmatched. Here the CDR3 DNA reads TGTGCCAGTAGTATGGACAGGGATTACAGTCAGCCCCAGCATTTT. It codes for CASSMDRDYSQPQHF.

The gene calls are TRBV7-9 and TRBJ1-2; 7 nucleotides match TRBD1. From germline, CDR1 is SEHNR and CDR2 FQNEAQ (reference sequence). Trimming at V came to 1 base and at J to 13 bases, leaving 15 bases not matched to a gene. CDR3 size: 15 residues. Here the CDR3 reads CASSLDSSRQGVTTF. CDR3 DNA: TGTGCCAGCAGCTTAGACAGTTCAAGACAGGGAGTAACCACCTTC. Using reference TRBV7-9 and TRBJ1-2 for the parts outside the CDR3, the full variable domain is DTGVSQNPRHKITKRGQNVTFRCDPISEHNRLYWYRQTLGQGPEFLTYFQNEAQLEKSRLLSDRFSAERPKGSFSTLEIQRTEQGDSAMYLCASSLDSSRQGVTTFGSGTRLTVV.

The chain uses TRBV5-1 and TRBJ2-5; D is possibly TRBD2 (6 bases). Trimming shortened V by 5 bases and J by 5 bases, and 10 bases separated the two germline ends. This CDR3 spans 12 amino acids. The germline CDR1 and CDR2 sequences are SGHRS and YFSETQ. In DNA, the CDR3 is TGCGCCAGCAGGGTAGGGACTGAGACCCAGTACTTC. This gives the protein CASRVGTETQYF.

J is TRBJ2-5 and V is TRBV7-2; 9 bases align to TRBD2. Germline V lookup: CDR1 SGHTA, CDR2 FQGNSA. CDR3 size: 19 residues. The trim removed 3 bases at V and 2 bases at J, leaving 16 bases unmatched. CDR3 in DNA: TGTGCCAGCAGCTTTATAAGGCGGGGGGGCCTGGAGGGGCAAGAGACCCAGTACTTC. It codes for CASSFIRRGGLEGQETQYF.

In its sample, this clone was seen once. The CDR3: CASSPGGAYANTEAFF. In DNA form, the CDR3 reads TGTGCCAGCAGCCCGGGCGGGGCTTACGCGAACACTGAAGCTTTCTTT. This chain links TRBV5-4 with TRBJ1-1; D possibly corresponds to TRBD1 (5 bases). V lost 4 bases, J lost 1 base, and 17 bases lay in between. Germline V lookup: CDR1 SGHNT, CDR2 YYREEE (reference sequence). The CDR3 has 16 residues.

This chain connects TRBV13 to TRBJ2-3; 8 positions match TRBD1. Germline values: CDR1 PRHDT, CDR2 FYEKMQ (reference sequence). The CDR3 extends over 17 amino acids. The V segment lost 4 bases and the J segment 9 bases; nucleotides outside the gene matches: 18. The CDR3 sequence: CASSSGAVRGPSGTQYF. The CDR3 DNA reads TGTGCCAGCAGCTCGGGAGCCGTCAGGGGGCCCTCGGGGACGCAGTATTTT.

This sequence joins TRBV7-9 and TRBJ1-1, with D tentatively TRBD1 (6 bases). The V end lost 5 bases, the J end lost 3 bases, and 13 bases lay between the germline ends. The CDR3 is 14 amino acids. The germline V gene has CDR1 SEHNR and CDR2 FQNEAQ (reference sequence). CDR3 nucleotides: TGTGCCAGCAGCCAGTGGGCAGGGGACACTGAAGCTTTCTTT. This encodes CASSQWAGDTEAFF.